The 9 T cell receptor beta chains below all came from one sample that was sequenced in a study of cytomegalovirus exposure and HLA in healthy donors. Use of 60 Vbeta and 13 Jbeta primers characterized the PCR. Some clones are missing from TCRdb's copy, which holds only in-frame ones; the method was immunoSEQ multiplex PCR. The sample lists more than 150,000 clones, roughly 78% occurring once. Sequenced input: PBMCs. The receptor set was obtained from a girl aged 5-17 years in good health and CMV-seropositive.

This clone was seen once. The rearrangement links TRBV7-2 to TRBJ1-6; the match to TRBD1 covers 8 bases. V lost 5 bases to trimming and J lost 7 bases; unmatched junction nucleotides: 4. Germline CDR1 is SGHTA and CDR2 is FQGNSA. CDR3 length equals 14 residues. This CDR3 is CASSTQGGNSPLHF. For the CDR3, the DNA is TGTGCCAGCAGCACACAGGGGGGAAATTCACCCCTCCACTTT.

V usage is TRBV7-9 and J usage is TRBJ2-3, with 10 nucleotides matching TRBD2. Germline-derived CDR1 and CDR2 are SEHNR and FQNEAQ (reference sequence). The CDR3 consists of 16 residues. J was trimmed by 2 bases and V by 6 bases; bases with no gene match: 8. CDR3 in amino acids: CASSPLAGASTDTQYF. In DNA form, the CDR3 reads TGTGCCAGCAGTCCTCTAGCGGGGGCCTCCACAGATACGCAGTATTTT.

This clone was observed a handful of times. The chain is built from TRBV11-3 and TRBJ2-7; 11 bases line up with TRBD2. Looked up from germline, CDR1 is SGHNT and CDR2 is YENEEA. The CDR3 contains 15 residues. V dropped 6 bases and J dropped 4; count of bases not matched to a gene: 8. CDR3: CASRALAGGWYEQYF. CDR3 bases: TGTGCCAGCAGGGCCCTAGCGGGGGGCTGGTACGAGCAGTACTTC.

The V gene is TRBV6-1, the J gene TRBJ1-5; D remains unclear. The CDR3 has 15 amino acids. Looked up from germline, CDR1 is MNHNS and CDR2 is SASEGT. V was shortened by 4 bases and J by 4 bases, with 14 bases between the two germline ends. Here the CDR3 reads CASSGGLPVNQPQHF. Here the CDR3 DNA reads TGTGCCAGCAGTGGAGGGCTCCCAGTTAATCAGCCCCAGCATTTT.

The rearrangement links TRBV29-1 to TRBJ1-3, with TRBD1 as a possible D gene (6 bases). The CDR3 spans 15 residues. From germline, CDR1 is SQVTM and CDR2 ANQGSEA. V lost 3 bases, J lost 0 bases, and 12 bases lay in between. CDR3 region: CSVEALQGSGNTIYF. The CDR3 DNA reads as TGCAGCGTTGAGGCCTTACAGGGCTCTGGAAACACCATATATTTT.

The chain uses TRBV18 and TRBJ2-3, with TRBD2 matching over 8 bases. Germline CDR1 is KGHSH and CDR2 is LQKENI. After removal of 6 bases from V and 4 bases from J, the junction contained 18 bases not matched to a gene. The CDR3 contains 18 residues. The CDR3 here is CASSPGVAGLTSADTQYF. CDR3 nucleotides: TGTGCCAGCTCCCCAGGGGTTGCGGGGCTGACTAGCGCAGATACGCAGTATTTT.

V is TRBV27 and J is TRBJ1-6, with 8 positions matching TRBD1. V shed 5 bases and J 0 bases; nucleotides not matched to a gene: 12. In germline, CDR1 is MNHEY, CDR2 SMNVEV (reference sequence). CDR3 length: 19 residues. CDR3 region: CASSPGRTGTISYNSPLHF. The CDR3 DNA is TGTGCCAGCAGTCCCGGCCGGACAGGGACTATCTCCTATAATTCACCCCTCCACTTT.

J is TRBJ2-2 and V is TRBV2; tentatively, D is TRBD2 (5 bases). Germline V gene lookup returns CDR1 SNHLY and CDR2 FYNNEI. This CDR3 has 14 residues. Trimming left V 3 bases short and J 0 bases short, with 5 bases between. The CDR3 protein is CASSEDSNTGELFF. CDR3 coding DNA: TGTGCCAGCAGTGAGGACTCGAACACCGGGGAGCTGTTTTTT.

The V gene is TRBV7-9, the J gene TRBJ1-2, with 7 bases matching TRBD1. V trimming: 0 bases; J trimming: 4 bases; junction bases outside the gene matches: 11. CDR1 and CDR2 from the germline V gene are SEHNR and FQNEAQ (reference sequence). The CDR3 is 17 amino acids. The CDR3 loop reads CASSLAAGTGEAYGYTF. The CDR3 DNA reads TGTGCCAGCAGCTTAGCGGCAGGAACAGGGGAGGCCTATGGCTACACCTTC.